This paragraph covers one T cell receptor (beta chain) sequence. The entry originates in a study of control samples from healthy donors and cancer patients. This table comes from immunoSEQ multiplex PCR, and its TCRdb copy is limited to in-frame clones, with some not included. This table holds 130,000 to 150,000 clones, under 95% found once. The clonotype originates from a man aged 18-30 years in good health. Sequences were obtained from blood.

The CDR3 protein is CASRKRGANHEQFF. CDR3 DNA sequence: TGTGCCAGCAGAAAGCGGGGGGCCAACCATGAGCAGTTCTTC. This chain connects TRBV27 to TRBJ2-1, with 9 bases that match TRBD2. The CDR3 length is 14 residues. V was clipped by 6 bases and J by 8 bases; unmatched bases: 8. The germline CDR1 and CDR2 sequences are MNHEY and SMNVEV (reference sequence).